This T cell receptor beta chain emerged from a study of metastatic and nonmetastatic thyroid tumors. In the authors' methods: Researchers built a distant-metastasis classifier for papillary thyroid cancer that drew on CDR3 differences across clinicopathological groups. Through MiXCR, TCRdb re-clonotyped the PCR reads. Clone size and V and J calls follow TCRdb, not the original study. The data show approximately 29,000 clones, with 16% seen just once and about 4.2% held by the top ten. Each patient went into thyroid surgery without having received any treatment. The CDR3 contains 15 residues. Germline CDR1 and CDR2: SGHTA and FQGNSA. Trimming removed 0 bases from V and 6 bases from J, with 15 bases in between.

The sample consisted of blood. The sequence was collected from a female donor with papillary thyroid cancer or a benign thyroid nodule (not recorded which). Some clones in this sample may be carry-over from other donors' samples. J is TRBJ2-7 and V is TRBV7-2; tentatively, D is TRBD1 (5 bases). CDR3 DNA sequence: TGTGCCAGCAGCTTAGCCCCCGGGTCAGGGCGCGAGCAGTACTTC. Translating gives CASSLAPGSGREQYF.